This TCR beta chain originates from a study of OX40 agonist ivuxolimab in advanced cancers. Autoimmune disease history or systemic immunosuppression excluded patients. Germline V gives CDR1 WSHSY, CDR2 SAAADI. The CDR3 covers 12 residues. V gave up 7 bases and J gave up 1 base, with 7 bases separating them. The data were produced by immunoSEQ multiplex PCR, yet TCRdb's version contains in-frame clones alone and is incomplete. The profile shows more than 60,000 clones, around 81% of them singletons. The chain links TRBV10-2 to TRBJ1-1; D unresolved. The sequence was collected from an adult with an advanced solid tumor such as melanoma, head and neck, liver or kidney cancer. Sample: CD4+ or CD8+ T cells sorted from blood, taken in a trial of the OX40 agonist ivuxolimab. CDR3 protein: CASMSGNTEAFF. The CDR3 bases are TGCGCCAGCATGAGCGGGAACACTGAAGCTTTCTTT.